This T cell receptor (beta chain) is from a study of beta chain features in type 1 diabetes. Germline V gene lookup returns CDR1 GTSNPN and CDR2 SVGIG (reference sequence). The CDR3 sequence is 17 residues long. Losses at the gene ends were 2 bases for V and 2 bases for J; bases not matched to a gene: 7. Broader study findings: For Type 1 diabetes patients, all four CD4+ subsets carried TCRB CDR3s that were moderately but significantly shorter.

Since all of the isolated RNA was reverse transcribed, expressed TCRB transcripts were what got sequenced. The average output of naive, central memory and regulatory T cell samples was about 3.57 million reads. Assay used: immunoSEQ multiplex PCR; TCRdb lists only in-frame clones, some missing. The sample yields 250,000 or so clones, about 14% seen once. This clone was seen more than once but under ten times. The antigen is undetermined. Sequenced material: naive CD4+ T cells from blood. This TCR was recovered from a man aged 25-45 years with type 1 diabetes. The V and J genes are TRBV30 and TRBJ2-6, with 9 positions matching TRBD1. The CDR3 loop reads CAWSIHGQGTGANVLTF. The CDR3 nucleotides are TGTGCCTGGAGTATCCATGGACAGGGGACTGGGGCCAACGTCCTGACTTTC.